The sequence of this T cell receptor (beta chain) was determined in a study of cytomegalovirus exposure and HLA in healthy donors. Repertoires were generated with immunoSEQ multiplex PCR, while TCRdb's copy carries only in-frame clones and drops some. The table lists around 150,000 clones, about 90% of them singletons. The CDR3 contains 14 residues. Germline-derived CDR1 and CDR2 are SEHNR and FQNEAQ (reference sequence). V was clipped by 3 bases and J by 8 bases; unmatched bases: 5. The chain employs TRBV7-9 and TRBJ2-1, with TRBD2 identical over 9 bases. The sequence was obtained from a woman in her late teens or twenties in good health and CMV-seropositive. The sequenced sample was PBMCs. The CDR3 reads CASSFSGSFDEQFF. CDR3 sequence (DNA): TGTGCCAGCAGCTTTAGCGGGAGTTTCGATGAGCAGTTCTTC.